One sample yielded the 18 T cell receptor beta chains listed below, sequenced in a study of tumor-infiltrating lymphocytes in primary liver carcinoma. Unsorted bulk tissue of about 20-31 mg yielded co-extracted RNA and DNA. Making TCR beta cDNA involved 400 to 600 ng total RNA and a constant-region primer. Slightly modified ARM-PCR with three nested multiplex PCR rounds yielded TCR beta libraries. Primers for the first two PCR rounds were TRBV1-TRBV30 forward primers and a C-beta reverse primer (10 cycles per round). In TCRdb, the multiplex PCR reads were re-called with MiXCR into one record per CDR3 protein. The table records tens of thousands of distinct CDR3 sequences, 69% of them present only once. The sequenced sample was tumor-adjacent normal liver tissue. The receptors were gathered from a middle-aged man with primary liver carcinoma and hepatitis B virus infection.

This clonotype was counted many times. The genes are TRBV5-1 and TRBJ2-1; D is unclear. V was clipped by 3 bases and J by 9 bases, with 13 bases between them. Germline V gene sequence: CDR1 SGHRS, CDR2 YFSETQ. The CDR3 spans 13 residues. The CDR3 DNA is TGCGCCAGCAGCTCCCTCTCTGGTACTGAGCAGTTCTTC. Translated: CASSSLSGTEQFF.

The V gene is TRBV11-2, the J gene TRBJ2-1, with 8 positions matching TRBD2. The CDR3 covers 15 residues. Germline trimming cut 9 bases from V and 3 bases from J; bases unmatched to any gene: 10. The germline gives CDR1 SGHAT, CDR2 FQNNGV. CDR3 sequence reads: CASTLPREGYNEQFF. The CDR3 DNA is TGTGCCAGTACCTTACCTCGGGAGGGCTACAATGAGCAGTTCTTC.

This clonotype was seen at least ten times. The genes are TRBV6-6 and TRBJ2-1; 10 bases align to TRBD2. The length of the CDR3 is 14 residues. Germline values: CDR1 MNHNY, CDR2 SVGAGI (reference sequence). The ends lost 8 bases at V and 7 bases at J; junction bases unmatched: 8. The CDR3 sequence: CASQRGGVGNEQFF. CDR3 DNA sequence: TGTGCCAGCCAGCGGGGGGGAGTCGGTAATGAGCAGTTCTTC.

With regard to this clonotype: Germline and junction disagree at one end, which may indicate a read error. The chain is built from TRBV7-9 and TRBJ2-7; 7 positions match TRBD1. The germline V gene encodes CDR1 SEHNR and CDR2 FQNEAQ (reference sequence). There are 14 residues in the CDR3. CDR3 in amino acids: CVSSLEGGGYEQYF. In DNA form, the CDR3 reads TGTGTCAGCAGCTTAGAAGGGGGCGGCTATGAGCAGTACTTC.

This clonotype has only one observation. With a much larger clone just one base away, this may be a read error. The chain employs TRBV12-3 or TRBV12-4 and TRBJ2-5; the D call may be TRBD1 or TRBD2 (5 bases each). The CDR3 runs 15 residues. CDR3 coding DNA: TGTGCCAGCAGTTTTTCTCCGGGGCTAAAAGAGACCCAGTGCTTC. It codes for CASSFSPGLKETQCF.

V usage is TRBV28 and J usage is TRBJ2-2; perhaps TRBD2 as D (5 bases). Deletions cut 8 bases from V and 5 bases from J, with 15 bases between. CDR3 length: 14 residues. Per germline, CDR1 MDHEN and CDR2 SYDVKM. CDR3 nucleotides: TGTGCCAGCTGTGTGATTAGCGCGACCGGGGAGCTGTTTTTT. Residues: CASCVISATGELFF.

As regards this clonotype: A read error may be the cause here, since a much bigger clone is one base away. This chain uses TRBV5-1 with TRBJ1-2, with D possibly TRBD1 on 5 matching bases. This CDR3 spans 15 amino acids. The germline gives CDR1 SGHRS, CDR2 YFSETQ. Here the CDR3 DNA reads TGCGCCATCAGCTTGGATGGGGACCTTCTTTATGGCTACACCTTC. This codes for CAISLDGDLLYGYTF.

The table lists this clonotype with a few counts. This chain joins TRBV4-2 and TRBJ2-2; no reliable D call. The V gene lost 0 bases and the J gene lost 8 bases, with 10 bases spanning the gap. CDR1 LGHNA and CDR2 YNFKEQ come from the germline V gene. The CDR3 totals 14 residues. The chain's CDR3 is CASSQDEVGGELFF. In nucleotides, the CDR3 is TGTGCCAGCAGCCAAGATGAGGTGGGAGGGGAGCTGTTTTTT.

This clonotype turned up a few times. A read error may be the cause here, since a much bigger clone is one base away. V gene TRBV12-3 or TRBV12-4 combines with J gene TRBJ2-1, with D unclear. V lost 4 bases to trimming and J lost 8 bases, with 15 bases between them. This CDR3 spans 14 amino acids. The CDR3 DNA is TGTGCCAGCAGTTACTACATAACAGACGATGAGCAGTTCTTC. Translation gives CASSYYITDDEQFF.

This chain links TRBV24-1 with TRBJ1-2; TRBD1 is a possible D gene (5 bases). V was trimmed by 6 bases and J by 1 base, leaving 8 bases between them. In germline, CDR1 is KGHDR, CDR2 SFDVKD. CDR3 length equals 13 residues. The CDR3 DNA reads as TGTGCCACCAGTCAGAGGGGTAACTATGGCTACACCTTC. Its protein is CATSQRGNYGYTF.

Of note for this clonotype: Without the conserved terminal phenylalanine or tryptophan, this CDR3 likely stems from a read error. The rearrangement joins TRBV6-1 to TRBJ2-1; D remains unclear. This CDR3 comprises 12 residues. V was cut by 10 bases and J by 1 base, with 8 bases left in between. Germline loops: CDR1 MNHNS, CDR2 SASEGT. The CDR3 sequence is CATLPSYNEQFS. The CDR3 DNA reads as TGTGCCACCCTTCCATCCTACAATGAGCAGTTCTCC.

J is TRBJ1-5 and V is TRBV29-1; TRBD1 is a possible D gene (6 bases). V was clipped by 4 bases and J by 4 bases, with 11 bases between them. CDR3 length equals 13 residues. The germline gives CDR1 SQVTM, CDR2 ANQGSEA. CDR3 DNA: TGCAGCGTTGCCGGACAGATTAATCAGCCCCAGCATTTT. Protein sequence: CSVAGQINQPQHF.

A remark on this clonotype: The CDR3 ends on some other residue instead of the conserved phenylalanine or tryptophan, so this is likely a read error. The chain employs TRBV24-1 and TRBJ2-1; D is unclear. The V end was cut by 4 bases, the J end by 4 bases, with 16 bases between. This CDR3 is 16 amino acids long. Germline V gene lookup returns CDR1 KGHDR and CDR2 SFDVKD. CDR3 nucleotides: TGTGCCACCAGTGACTCCCTGAGGAGTCCTTACAATGAGCAGTTCCTC. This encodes CATSDSLRSPYNEQFL.

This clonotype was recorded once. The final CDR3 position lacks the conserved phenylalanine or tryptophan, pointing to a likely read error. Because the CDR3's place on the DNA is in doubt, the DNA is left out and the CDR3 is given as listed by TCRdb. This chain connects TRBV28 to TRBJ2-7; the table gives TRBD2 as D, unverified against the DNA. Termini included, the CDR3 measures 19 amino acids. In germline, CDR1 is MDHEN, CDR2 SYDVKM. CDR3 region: CASSFFGLVGGRISYEQYI.

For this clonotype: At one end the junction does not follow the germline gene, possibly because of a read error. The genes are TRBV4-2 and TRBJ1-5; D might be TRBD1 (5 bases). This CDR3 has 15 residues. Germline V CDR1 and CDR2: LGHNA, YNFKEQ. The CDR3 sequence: CASNQDGHQNQPQHF. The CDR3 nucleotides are TGTGCTAGCAACCAAGATGGACACCAGAATCAGCCCCAACATTTT.

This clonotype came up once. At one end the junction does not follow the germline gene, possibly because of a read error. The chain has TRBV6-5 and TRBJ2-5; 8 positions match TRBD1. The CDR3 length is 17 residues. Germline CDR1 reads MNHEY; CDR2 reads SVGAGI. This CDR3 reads CASSYPAAGGALETHYF. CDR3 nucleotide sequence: TGTGCCAGTAGTTACCCCGCGGCAGGGGGCGCTTTGGAGACCCATTACTTC.

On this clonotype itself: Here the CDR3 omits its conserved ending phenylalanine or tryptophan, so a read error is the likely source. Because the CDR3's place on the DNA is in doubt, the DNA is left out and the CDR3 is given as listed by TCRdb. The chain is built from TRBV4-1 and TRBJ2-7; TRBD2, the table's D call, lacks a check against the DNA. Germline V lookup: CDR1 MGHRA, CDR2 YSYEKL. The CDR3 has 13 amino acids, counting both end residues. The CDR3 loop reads CASSPGRRYEHYL.

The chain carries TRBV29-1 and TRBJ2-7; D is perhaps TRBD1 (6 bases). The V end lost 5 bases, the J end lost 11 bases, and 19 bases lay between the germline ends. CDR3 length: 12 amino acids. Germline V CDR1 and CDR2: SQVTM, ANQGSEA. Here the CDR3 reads CSVSRGSFSEYF. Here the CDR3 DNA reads TGCAGCGTTAGCAGGGGCAGCTTCAGCGAGTACTTC.